Following are 20 T cell receptor beta chains from one sample sequenced in a study of blood T cell repertoires in COVID-19. The protocol was immunoSEQ multiplex PCR, while the TCRdb copy is restricted to in-frame clones and leaves out a portion. The sample has about 310,000 clones, around nine tenths seen once. Source material: peripheral blood. Receptors were obtained from a man aged 50 to 60 with active or convalescent COVID-19.

This clone has ten or more counts. The V and J genes are TRBV24-1 and TRBJ1-5, with D hard to call. V was pared by 0 bases and J by 4 bases, with 6 bases between. The CDR3 has 14 residues. Germline assignment: CDR1 KGHDR and CDR2 SFDVKD. The CDR3 DNA sequence: TGTGCCACCAGTGATTTGTCGGGGAATCAGCCCCAGCATTTT. It translates to CATSDLSGNQPQHF.

The V call is TRBV19, the J call TRBJ1-5, with no clear D. The V end lost 4 bases, the J end lost 6 bases, and 10 bases lay between the germline ends. The CDR3 is 13 residues long. Per the germline V gene, CDR1 is LNHDA and CDR2 is SQIVND (reference sequence). The CDR3 reads CASSTEGVQPQHF. The CDR3 nucleotides are TGTGCCAGTAGTACCGAGGGTGTTCAGCCCCAGCATTTT.

This sequence joins TRBV6-5 and TRBJ2-1; 7 bases agree with TRBD1. This CDR3 comprises 15 residues. Germline V CDR1 and CDR2: MNHEY, SVGAGI. The V segment lost 4 bases and the J segment 4 bases; nucleotides outside the gene matches: 7. CDR3: CASSFSGTAYNEQFF. CDR3 coding DNA: TGTGCCAGCAGTTTCTCCGGGACAGCATACAATGAGCAGTTCTTC.

The rearrangement uses TRBV28 and TRBJ2-7; D call uncertain. Germline V gives CDR1 MDHEN, CDR2 SYDVKM. The CDR3 spans 12 residues. V lost 6 bases, J lost 2 bases, and 8 bases lay in between. The CDR3 region has the DNA TGTGCCAGCAGCAGGATGACCTACGAGCAGTACTTC. Translated, it gives CASSRMTYEQYF.

Concerning this clone: The same CDR3 is also encoded by other DNA sequences in this sample. This chain uses TRBV3-1 (or the pseudogene TRBV3-2) with TRBJ2-2; 7 bases align to TRBD1. V trimming: 1 base; J trimming: 3 bases; junction bases outside the gene matches: 5. The CDR3 totals 16 residues. The V gene's germline CDR1 is LGHDT and CDR2 YNNKEL (reference sequence). The CDR3 region is CASSQGQGADTGELFF. The CDR3 DNA follows: TGTGCCAGCAGCCAAGGACAGGGAGCTGACACCGGGGAGCTGTTTTTT.

This sequence joins TRBV25-1 and TRBJ2-3; tentative D call: TRBD1 (6 bases). The V gene's germline CDR1 is MGHDK and CDR2 SYGVNS. CDR3 length equals 15 residues. V lost 2 bases to trimming and J lost 2 bases, with 11 bases between them. The CDR3 sequence is CASSERRGITDTQYF. The CDR3 bases are TGTGCCAGCAGTGAACGTAGGGGGATCACAGATACGCAGTATTTT.

The chain combines TRBV18 with TRBJ1-4, with D maybe TRBD1 (6 bases). Germline V lookup: CDR1 KGHSH, CDR2 LQKENI. This CDR3 has 13 amino acids. V was pared by 6 bases and J by 4 bases, with 9 bases between. The CDR3 nucleotides are TGTGCCAGCTCGGGACAAATTAATGAAAAACTGTTTTTT. Translation gives CASSGQINEKLFF.

For this clone: One junction end disagrees with the germline gene, perhaps due to a read error. The rearrangement uses TRBV7-7 and TRBJ2-7; tentative D call: TRBD2 (6 bases). This CDR3 contains 16 residues. In germline, CDR1 is SSHAT, CDR2 FNYEAQ (reference sequence). The CDR3 reads CASSPFGGKVYYEQYF. The CDR3 bases are TGTGCTAGCAGCCCCTTCGGGGGAAAGGTCTACTACGAGCAGTACTTC.

V is TRBV6-5 and J is TRBJ2-3, with D maybe TRBD2 (6 bases). CDR1 is MNHEY and CDR2 is SVGAGI in the germline V gene. Trimming removed 0 bases from V and 4 bases from J, with 11 bases in between. The CDR3 has 15 residues. DNA for the CDR3: TGTGCCAGCAGTTACTCCCTGGGACTCCCAGATACGCAGTATTTT. Translated: CASSYSLGLPDTQYF.

The chain couples TRBV9 to TRBJ2-6, with 11 bases fitting TRBD2. The germline gives CDR1 SGDLS, CDR2 YYNGEE. Losses at the gene ends were 7 bases for V and 1 base for J; bases not matched to a gene: 7. This CDR3 contains 17 residues. DNA for the CDR3: TGTGCCAGCGGACCGGGACTAGCGGAATCTGGGGCCAACGTCCTGACTTTC. Translating gives CASGPGLAESGANVLTF.

This chain links TRBV10-2 with TRBJ2-3; D is ambiguous. Trimming shortened V by 3 bases and J by 5 bases, and 6 bases separated the two germline ends. The CDR3 covers 12 residues. Germline V gene sequence: CDR1 WSHSY, CDR2 SAAADI. The CDR3 sequence is CASSERVDTQYF. The CDR3 DNA sequence: TGCGCCAGCAGTGAACGAGTAGATACGCAGTATTTT.

This chain connects TRBV6-2 or TRBV6-3 to TRBJ1-2, with 8 bases that match TRBD1. V shed 5 bases, J shed 8 bases, and the junction held 4 bases outside the gene matches. The CDR3 runs 12 residues. Germline values: CDR1 MNHEY, CDR2 SVGEGT. The CDR3: CASSRQGRGYTF. The CDR3 nucleotides read TGTGCCAGCAGTAGACAGGGGAGAGGCTACACCTTC.

The chain links TRBV27 to TRBJ1-1; 8 bases fit TRBD1. Germline V CDR1 and CDR2: MNHEY, SMNVEV (reference sequence). J gave up 1 base and V 5 bases, and 9 bases lay outside the gene matches. The CDR3 sequence is 16 residues long. The CDR3 nucleotides are TGTGCCAGCAGTCATGCAGGGGGCGCCGGGAACACTGAAGCTTTCTTT. Encoded protein: CASSHAGGAGNTEAFF.

V usage is TRBV5-1 and J usage is TRBJ1-2; TRBD1 matches at 7 bases. The CDR3 has 14 residues. CDR1 SGHRS and CDR2 YFSETQ come from the germline V gene. The ends lost 4 bases at V and 6 bases at J; junction bases unmatched: 9. The CDR3 bases are TGCGCCAGCAGCCGGGACCCCAGGGGGGATGGCTACACCTTC. Residues: CASSRDPRGDGYTF.

The genes are TRBV19 and TRBJ1-2; D may be TRBD1 (6 bases). The CDR3 is 12 residues long. V lost 8 bases to trimming and J lost 4 bases, with 11 bases between them. Germline V CDR1 and CDR2: LNHDA, SQIVND (reference sequence). CDR3 protein: CASGRQAYGYTF. CDR3 nucleotide sequence: TGTGCCAGTGGGAGACAGGCCTATGGCTACACCTTC. The whole variable domain, filled in from reference TRBV19 and TRBJ1-2, reads DGGITQSPKYLFRKEGQNVTLSCEQNLNHDAMYWYRQDPGQGLRLIYYSQIVNDFQKGDIAEGYSVSREKKESFPLTVTSAQKNPTAFYLCASGRQAYGYTFGSGTRLTVV.

This chain connects TRBV10-3 to TRBJ2-5; 8 nucleotides agree with TRBD2. The CDR3 loop spans 14 amino acids. V lost 7 bases and J lost 1; bases outside the gene matches: 5. Germline V gene lookup returns CDR1 ENHRY and CDR2 SYGVKD. Here the CDR3 DNA reads TGTGCCATCAAGGCGGGGGGTACCCAAGAGACCCAGTACTTC. It translates to CAIKAGGTQETQYF.

The chain couples TRBV4-3 to TRBJ1-3; D gene unclear. CDR1 and CDR2 (germline): LGHNA, YSLEER. Trimming shortened V by 1 base and J by 0 bases, and 13 bases separated the two germline ends. CDR3 length equals 17 residues. The DNA of the CDR3 is TGCGCCAGCAGCCAAGTCCTAGGCTTAAGCTCTGGAAACACCATATATTTT. Translating it yields CASSQVLGLSSGNTIYF.

The chain has TRBV18 and TRBJ2-1; 12 nucleotides line up with TRBD2. Trimming at V came to 8 bases and at J to 7 bases, leaving 9 bases not matched to a gene. The CDR3 length is 15 residues. Germline-derived CDR1 and CDR2 are KGHSH and LQKENI. CDR3: CASRRTSGAINEQFF. CDR3 nucleotides: TGTGCCAGCCGTAGGACTAGCGGGGCGATTAATGAGCAGTTCTTC.

The V call is TRBV5-8, the J call TRBJ1-4; a possible D gene is TRBD1 (6 bases). Germline V lookup: CDR1 SGHTS, CDR2 YDEGEE. The V and J ends lost 1 base and 5 bases respectively, with 12 bases between them. The CDR3 totals 15 residues. In DNA, the CDR3 is TGTGCCAGCAGCTTGTACAGGGCCGGCAATGAAAAACTGTTTTTT. Its translation: CASSLYRAGNEKLFF.

The V call is TRBV18, the J call TRBJ2-3; D perhaps matches TRBD2 (6 bases). Between the trimmed V and J ends, which lost 2 bases and 2 bases, there was a span of 14 bases. The CDR3 runs 16 residues. The germline gives CDR1 KGHSH, CDR2 LQKENI. CDR3 sequence reads: CASSPGPSDYTDTQYF. CDR3 bases: TGTGCCAGCTCACCAGGGCCTAGCGATTACACAGATACGCAGTATTTT.